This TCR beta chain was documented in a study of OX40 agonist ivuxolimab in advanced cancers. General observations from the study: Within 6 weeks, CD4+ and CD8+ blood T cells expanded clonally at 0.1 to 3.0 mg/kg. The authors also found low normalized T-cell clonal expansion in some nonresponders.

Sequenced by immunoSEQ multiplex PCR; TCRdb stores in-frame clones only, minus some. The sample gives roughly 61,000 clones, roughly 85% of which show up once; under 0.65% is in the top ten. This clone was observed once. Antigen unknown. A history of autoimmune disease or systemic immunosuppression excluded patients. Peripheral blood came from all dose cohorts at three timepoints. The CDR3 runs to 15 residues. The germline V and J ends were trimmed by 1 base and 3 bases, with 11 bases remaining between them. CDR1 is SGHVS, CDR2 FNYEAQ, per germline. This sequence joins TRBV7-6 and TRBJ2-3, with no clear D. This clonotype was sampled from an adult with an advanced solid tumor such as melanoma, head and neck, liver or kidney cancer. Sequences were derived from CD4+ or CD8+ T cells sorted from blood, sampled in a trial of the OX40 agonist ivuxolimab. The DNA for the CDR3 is TGTGCCAGCAGCTTAGTTATCCAAGGAACAGATACGCAGTATTTT. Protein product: CASSLVIQGTDTQYF.